This T cell receptor (beta chain) appears in the sequencing data of a study of T cell repertoires in cytomegalovirus infection. Via MiXCR, TCRdb re-called the reads, giving one row per CDR3 protein. The table lists 300,000 to 400,000 distinct CDR3 sequences, almost 30% of them singletons. As concerns this clonotype: The antigen remains unidentified.

Unmatched junction bases numbered 8, after V lost 1 base and J lost 4 bases. The V gene's germline CDR1 is DFQATT and CDR2 SNEGSKA (reference sequence). This CDR3 is built from 16 residues. Sample: cultured PBMCs, taken from culture after CMV antigen stimulation. This TCR came from a human donor in good health (CMV status not recorded). Some clones in this sample may be carry-over from other donors' samples. The chain carries TRBV20-1 and TRBJ2-1, with 9 bases identical to TRBD2. CDR3 DNA sequence: TGCAGTGCTAGAGGGGGTACTAGCGGGCTTTACAATGAGCAGTTCTTC. The encoded protein is CSARGGTSGLYNEQFF.